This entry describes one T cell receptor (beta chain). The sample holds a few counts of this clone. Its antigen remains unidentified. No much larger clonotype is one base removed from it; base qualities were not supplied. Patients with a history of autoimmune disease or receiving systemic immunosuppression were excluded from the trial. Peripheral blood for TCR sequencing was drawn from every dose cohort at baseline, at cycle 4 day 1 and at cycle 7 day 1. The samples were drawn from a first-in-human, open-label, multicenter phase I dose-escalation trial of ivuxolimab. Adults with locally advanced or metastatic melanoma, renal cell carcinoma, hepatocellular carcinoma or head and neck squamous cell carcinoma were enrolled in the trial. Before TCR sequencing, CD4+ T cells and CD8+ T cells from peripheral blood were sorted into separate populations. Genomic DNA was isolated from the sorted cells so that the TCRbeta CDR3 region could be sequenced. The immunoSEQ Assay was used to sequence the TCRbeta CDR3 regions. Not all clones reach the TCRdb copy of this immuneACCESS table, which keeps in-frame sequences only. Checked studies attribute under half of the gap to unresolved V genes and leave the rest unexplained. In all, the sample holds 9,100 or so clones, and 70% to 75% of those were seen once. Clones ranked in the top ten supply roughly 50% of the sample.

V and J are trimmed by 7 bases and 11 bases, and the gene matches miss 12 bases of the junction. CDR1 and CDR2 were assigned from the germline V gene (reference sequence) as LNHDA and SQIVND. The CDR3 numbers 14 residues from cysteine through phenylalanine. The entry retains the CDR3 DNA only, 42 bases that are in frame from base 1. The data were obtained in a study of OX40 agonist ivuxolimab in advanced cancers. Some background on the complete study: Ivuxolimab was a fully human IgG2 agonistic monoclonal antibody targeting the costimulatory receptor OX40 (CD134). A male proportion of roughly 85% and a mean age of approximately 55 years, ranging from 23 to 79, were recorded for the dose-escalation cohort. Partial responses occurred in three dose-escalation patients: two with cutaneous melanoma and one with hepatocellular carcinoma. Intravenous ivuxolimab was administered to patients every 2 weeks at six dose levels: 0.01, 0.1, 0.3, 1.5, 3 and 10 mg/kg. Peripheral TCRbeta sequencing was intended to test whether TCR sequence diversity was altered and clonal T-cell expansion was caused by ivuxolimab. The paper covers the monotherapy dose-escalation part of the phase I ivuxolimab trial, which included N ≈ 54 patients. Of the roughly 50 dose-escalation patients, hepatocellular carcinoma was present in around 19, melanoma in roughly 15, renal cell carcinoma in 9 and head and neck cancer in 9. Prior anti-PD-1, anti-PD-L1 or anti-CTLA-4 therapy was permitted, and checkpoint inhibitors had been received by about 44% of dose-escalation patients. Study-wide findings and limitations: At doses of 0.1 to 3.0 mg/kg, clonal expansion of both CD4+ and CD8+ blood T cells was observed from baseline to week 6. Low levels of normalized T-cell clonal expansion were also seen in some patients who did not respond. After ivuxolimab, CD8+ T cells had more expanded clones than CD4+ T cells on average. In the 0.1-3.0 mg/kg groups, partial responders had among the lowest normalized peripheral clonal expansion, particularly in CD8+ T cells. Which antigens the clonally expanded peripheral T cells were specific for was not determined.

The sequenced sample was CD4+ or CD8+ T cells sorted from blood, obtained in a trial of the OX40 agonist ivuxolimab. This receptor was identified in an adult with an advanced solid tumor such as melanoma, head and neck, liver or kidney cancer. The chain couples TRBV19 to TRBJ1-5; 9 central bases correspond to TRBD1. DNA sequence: TGTGCCAGTACAGACAGGGGGTACGTTCAATCCCAGCATTTT. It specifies CASTDRGYVQSQHF. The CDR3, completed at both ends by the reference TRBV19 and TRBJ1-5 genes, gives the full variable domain DGGITQSPKYLFRKEGQNVTLSCEQNLNHDAMYWYRQDPGQGLRLIYYSQIVNDFQKGDIAEGYSVSREKKESFPLTVTSAQKNPTAFYLCASTDRGYVQSQHFGDGTRLSIL.